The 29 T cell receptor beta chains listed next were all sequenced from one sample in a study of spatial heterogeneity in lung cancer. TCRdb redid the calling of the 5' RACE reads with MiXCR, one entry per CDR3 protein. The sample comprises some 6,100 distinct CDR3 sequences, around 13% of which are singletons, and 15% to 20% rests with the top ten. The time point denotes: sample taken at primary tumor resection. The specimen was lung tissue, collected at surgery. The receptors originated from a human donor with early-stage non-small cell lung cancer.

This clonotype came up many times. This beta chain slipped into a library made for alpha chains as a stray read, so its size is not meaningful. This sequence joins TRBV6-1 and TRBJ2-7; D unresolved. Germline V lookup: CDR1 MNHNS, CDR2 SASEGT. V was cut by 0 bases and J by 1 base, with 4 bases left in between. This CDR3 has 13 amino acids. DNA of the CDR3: TGTGCCAGCAGTGAAGCGGGGTCCTACGAGCAGTACTTC. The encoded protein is CASSEAGSYEQYF.

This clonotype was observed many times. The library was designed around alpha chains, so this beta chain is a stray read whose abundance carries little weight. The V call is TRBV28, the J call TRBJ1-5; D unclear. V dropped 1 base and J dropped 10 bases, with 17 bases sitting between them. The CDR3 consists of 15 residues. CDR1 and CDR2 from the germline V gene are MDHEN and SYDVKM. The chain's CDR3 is CASSLSSSRPLPQHF. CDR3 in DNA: TGTGCCAGCAGTTTATCCAGTTCGCGGCCACTACCCCAGCATTTT. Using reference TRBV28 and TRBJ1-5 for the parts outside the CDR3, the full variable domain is DVKVTQSSRYLVKRTGEKVFLECVQDMDHENMFWYRQDPGLGLRLIYFSYDVKMKEKGDIPEGYSVSREKKERFSLILESASTNQTSMYLCASSLSSSRPLPQHFGDGTRLSIL.

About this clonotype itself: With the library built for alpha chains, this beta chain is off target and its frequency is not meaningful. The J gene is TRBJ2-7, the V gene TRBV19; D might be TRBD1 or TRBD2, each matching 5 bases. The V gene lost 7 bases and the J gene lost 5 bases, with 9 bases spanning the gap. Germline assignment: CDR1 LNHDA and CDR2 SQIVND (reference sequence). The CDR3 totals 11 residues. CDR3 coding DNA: TGTGCCAGTAAATCGGGGCACGAGCAGTACTTC. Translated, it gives CASKSGHEQYF. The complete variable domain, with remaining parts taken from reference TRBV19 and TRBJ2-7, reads DGGITQSPKYLFRKEGQNVTLSCEQNLNHDAMYWYRQDPGQGLRLIYYSQIVNDFQKGDIAEGYSVSREKKESFPLTVTSAQKNPTAFYLCASKSGHEQYFGPGTRLTVT.

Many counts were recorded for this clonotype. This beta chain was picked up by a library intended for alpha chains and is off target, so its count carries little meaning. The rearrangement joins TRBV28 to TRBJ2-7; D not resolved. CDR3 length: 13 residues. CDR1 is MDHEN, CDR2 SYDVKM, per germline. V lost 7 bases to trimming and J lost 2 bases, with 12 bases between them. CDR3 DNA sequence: TGTGCCAGCAACCAGGAGACCACCTACGAGCAGTACTTC. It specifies CASNQETTYEQYF.

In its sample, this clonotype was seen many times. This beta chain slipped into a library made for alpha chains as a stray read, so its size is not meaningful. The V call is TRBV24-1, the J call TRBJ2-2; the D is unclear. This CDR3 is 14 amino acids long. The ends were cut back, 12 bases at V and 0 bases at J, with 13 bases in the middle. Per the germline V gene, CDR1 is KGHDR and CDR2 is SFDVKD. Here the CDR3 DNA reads TGTGCCTCCCAGAGTCTAACGAACACCGGGGAGCTGTTTTTT. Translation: CASQSLTNTGELFF.

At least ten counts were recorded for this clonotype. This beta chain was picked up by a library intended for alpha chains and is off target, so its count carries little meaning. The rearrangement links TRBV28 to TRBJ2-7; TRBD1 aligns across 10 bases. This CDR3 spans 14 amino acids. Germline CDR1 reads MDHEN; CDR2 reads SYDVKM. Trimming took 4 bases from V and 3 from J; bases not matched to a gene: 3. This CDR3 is CASSWTGGRYEQYF. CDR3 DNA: TGTGCCAGCAGTTGGACAGGGGGTCGCTACGAGCAGTACTTC.

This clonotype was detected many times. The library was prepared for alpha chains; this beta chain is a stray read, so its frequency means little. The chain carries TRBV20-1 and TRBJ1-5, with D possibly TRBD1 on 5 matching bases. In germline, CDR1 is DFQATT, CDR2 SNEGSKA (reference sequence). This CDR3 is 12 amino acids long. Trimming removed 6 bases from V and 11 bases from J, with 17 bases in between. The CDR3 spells CSATSMSDTQHF. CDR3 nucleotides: TGCAGTGCCACTAGTATGTCGGACACCCAGCATTTT.

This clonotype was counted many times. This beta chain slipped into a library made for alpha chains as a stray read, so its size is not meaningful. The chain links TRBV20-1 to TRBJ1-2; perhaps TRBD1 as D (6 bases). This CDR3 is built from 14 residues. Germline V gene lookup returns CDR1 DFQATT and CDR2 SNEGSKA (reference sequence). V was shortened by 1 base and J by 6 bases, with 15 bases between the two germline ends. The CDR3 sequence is CSARALRGADGYTF. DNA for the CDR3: TGCAGTGCTAGAGCGCTCCGGGGGGCAGATGGCTACACCTTC.

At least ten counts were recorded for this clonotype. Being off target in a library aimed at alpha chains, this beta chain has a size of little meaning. CDR3 sequence (DNA): TGCGCCAGCAGGCTAGAGGGCAGGGGTCTTGCCGGGGAGCTGTTTTTT. Protein product: CASRLEGRGLAGELFF. This chain joins TRBV5-1 and TRBJ2-2; possibly TRBD1 for D (6 bases). The CDR3 is 16 residues long. The germline V gene encodes CDR1 SGHRS and CDR2 YFSETQ. V was shortened by 5 bases and J by 6 bases, with 20 bases between the two germline ends.

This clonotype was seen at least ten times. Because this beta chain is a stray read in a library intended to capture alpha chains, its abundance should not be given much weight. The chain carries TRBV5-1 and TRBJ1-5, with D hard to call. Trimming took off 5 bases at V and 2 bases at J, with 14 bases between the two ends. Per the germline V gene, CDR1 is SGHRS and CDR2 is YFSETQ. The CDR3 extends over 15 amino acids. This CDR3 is CASRAGSDGNQPQHF. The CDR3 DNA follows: TGCGCCAGCAGGGCCGGGTCAGACGGCAATCAGCCCCAGCATTTT.

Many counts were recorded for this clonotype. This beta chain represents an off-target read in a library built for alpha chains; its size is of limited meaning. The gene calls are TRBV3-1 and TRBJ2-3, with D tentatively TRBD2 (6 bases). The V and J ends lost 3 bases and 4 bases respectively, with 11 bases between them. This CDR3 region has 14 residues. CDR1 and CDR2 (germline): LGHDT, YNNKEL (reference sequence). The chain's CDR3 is CASSQGRTADTQYF. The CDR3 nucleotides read TGTGCCAGCAGCCAGGGGAGGACGGCAGATACGCAGTATTTT.

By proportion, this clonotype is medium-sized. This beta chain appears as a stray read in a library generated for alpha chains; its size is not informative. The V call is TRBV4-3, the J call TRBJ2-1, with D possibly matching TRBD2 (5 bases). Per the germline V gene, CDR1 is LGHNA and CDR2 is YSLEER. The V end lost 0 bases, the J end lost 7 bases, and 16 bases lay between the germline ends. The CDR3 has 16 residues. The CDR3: CASSQDRGSDMNEQFF. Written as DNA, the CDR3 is TGCGCCAGCAGCCAAGATCGCGGGTCCGATATGAATGAGCAGTTCTTC.

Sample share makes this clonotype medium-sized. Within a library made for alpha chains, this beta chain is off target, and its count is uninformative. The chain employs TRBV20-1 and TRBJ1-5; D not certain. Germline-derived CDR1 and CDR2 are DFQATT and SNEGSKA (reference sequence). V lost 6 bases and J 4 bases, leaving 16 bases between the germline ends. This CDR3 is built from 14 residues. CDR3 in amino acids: CSARTPMGNQPQHF. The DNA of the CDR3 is TGCAGTGCCCGGACCCCAATGGGGAATCAGCCCCAGCATTTT.

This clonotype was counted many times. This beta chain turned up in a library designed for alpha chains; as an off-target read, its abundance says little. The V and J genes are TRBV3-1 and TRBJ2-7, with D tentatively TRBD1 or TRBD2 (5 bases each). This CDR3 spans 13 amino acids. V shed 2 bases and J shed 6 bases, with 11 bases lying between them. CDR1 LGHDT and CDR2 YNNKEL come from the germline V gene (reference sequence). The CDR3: CASSQRGPGEQYF. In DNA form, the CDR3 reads TGTGCCAGCAGCCAACGGGGACCTGGCGAGCAGTACTTC.

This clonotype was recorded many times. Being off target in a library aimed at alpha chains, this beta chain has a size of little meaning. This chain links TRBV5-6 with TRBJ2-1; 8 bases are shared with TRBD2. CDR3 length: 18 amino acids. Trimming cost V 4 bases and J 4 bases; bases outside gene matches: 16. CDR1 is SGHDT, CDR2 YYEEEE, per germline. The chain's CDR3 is CASSLLGFTGGAYNEQFF. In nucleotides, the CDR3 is TGTGCCAGCAGCCTGCTCGGTTTTACGGGAGGGGCGTACAATGAGCAGTTCTTC. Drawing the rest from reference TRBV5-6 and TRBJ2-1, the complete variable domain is DAGVTQSPTHLIKTRGQQVTLRCSPKSGHDTVSWYQQALGQGPQFIFQYYEEEERQRGNFPDRFSGHQFPNYSSELNVNALLLGDSALYLCASSLLGFTGGAYNEQFFGPGTRLTVL.

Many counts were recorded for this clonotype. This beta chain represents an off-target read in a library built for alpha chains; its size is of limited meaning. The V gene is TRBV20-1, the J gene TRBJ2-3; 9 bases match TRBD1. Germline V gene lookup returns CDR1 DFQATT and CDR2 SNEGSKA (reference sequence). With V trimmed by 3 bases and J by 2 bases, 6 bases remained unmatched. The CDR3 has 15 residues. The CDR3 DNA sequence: TGCAGTGCTAGTCCTACAGGGGGCTACACAGATACGCAGTATTTT. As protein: CSASPTGGYTDTQYF.

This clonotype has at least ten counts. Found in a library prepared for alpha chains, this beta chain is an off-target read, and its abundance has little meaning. CDR3 residues: CASSPGADTNTDTQYF. The CDR3 coding sequence is TGCGCCAGCAGCCCGGGGGCGGACACCAACACAGATACGCAGTATTTT. The chain joins TRBV5-1 to TRBJ2-3; the D gene could be TRBD1 or TRBD2 (6 bases each). The CDR3 covers 16 residues. Trimming shortened V by 4 bases and J by 2 bases, and 17 bases separated the two germline ends. Germline V gene sequence: CDR1 SGHRS, CDR2 YFSETQ.

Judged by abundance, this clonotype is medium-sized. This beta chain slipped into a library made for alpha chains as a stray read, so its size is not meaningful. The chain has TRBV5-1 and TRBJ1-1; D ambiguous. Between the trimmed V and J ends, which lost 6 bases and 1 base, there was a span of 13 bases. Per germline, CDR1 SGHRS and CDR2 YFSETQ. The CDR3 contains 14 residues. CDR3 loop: CASIPAGENTEAFF. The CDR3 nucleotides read TGCGCCAGCATACCCGCCGGGGAGAACACTGAAGCTTTCTTT.

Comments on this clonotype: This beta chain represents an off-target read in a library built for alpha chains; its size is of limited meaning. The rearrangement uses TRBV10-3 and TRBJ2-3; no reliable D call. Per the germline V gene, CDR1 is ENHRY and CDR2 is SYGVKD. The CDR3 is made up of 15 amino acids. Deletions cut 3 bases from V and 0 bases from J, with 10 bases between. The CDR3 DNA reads TGTGCCATCAGTGATTCTAAGACTAGCACAGATACGCAGTATTTT. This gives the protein CAISDSKTSTDTQYF.

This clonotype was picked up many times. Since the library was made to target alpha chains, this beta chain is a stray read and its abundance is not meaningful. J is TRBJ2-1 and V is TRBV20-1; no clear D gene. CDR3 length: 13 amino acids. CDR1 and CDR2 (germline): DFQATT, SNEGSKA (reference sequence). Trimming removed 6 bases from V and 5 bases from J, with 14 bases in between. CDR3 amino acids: CSAGWMTDNEQFF. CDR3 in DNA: TGCAGTGCGGGCTGGATGACGGACAATGAGCAGTTCTTC.

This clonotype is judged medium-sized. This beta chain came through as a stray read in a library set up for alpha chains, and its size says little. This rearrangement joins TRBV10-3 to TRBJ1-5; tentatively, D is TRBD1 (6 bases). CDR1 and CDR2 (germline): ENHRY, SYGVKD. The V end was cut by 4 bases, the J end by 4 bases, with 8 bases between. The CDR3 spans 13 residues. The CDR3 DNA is TGTGCCATCAGTGCCCAGGGGAATCAGCCCCAGCATTTT. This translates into CAISAQGNQPQHF.

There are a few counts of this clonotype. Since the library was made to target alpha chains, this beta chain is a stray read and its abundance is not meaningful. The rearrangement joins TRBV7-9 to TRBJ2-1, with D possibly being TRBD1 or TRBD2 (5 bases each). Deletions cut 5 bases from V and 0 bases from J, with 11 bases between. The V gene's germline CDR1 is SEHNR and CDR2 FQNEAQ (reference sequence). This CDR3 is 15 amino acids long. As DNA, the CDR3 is TGTGCCAGCAGCCCGGGACCGAGCTCCTACAATGAGCAGTTCTTC. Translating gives CASSPGPSSYNEQFF. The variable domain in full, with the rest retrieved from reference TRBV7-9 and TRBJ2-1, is DTGVSQNPRHKITKRGQNVTFRCDPISEHNRLYWYRQTLGQGPEFLTYFQNEAQLEKSRLLSDRFSAERPKGSFSTLEIQRTEQGDSAMYLCASSPGPSSYNEQFFGPGTRLTVL.

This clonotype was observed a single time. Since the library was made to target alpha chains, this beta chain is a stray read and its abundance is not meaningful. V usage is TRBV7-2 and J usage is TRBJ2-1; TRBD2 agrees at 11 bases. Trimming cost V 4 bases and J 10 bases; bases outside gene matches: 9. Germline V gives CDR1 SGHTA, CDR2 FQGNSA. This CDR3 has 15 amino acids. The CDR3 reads CASSSLAGGRQEQFF. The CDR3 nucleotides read TGTGCCAGCAGCTCGCTAGCGGGAGGCCGTCAGGAGCAGTTCTTC.

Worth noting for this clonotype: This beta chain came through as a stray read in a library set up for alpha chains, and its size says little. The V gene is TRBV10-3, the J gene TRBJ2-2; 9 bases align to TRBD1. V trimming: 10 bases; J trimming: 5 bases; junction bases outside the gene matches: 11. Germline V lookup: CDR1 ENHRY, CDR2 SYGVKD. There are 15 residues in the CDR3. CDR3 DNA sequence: TGTGCCAGCGCCCCGGACAGGGGAGGTACCGGGGAGCTGTTTTTT. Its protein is CASAPDRGGTGELFF.

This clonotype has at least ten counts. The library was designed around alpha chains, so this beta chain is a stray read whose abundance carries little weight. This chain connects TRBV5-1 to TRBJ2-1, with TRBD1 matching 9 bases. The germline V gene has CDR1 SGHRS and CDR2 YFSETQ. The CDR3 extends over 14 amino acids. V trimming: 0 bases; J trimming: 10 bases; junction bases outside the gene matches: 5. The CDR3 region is CASSLDTGGREQFF. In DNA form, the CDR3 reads TGCGCCAGCAGCTTGGACACAGGGGGCCGGGAGCAGTTCTTC.

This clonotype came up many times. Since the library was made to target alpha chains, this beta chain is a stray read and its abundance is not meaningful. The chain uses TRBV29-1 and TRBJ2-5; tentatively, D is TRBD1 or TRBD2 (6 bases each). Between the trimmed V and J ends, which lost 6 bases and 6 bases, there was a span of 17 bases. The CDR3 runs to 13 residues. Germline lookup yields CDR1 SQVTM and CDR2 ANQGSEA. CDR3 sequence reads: CSVHGGPVKTQYF. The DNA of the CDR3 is TGCAGCGTCCACGGGGGCCCCGTGAAGACCCAGTACTTC.

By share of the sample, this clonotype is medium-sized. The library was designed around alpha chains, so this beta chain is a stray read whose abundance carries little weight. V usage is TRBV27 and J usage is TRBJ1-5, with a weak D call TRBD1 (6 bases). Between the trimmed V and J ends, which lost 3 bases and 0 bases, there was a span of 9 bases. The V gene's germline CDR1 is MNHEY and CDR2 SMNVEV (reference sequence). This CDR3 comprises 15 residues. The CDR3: CASSFRTDSNQPQHF. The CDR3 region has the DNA TGTGCCAGCAGTTTTAGGACAGATAGCAATCAGCCCCAGCATTTT.

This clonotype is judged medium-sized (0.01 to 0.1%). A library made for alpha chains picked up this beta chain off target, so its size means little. The CDR3 loop is CASSSLAGYEQYF. As DNA, the CDR3 is TGTGCCAGCAGTTCCCTAGCCGGCTACGAGCAGTACTTC. The chain employs TRBV27 and TRBJ2-7; tentative D call: TRBD2 (5 bases). The CDR3 length is 13 residues. Germline V lookup: CDR1 MNHEY, CDR2 SMNVEV (reference sequence). V lost 4 bases to trimming and J lost 3 bases, with 10 bases between them.

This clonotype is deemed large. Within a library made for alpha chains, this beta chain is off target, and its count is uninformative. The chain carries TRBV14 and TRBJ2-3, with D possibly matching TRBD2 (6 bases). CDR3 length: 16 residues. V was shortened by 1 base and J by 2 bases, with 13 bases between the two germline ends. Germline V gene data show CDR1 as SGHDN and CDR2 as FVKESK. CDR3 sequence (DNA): TGTGCCAGCAGCCAAGGAGGCGGGACCATCACAGATACGCAGTATTTT. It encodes CASSQGGGTITDTQYF.